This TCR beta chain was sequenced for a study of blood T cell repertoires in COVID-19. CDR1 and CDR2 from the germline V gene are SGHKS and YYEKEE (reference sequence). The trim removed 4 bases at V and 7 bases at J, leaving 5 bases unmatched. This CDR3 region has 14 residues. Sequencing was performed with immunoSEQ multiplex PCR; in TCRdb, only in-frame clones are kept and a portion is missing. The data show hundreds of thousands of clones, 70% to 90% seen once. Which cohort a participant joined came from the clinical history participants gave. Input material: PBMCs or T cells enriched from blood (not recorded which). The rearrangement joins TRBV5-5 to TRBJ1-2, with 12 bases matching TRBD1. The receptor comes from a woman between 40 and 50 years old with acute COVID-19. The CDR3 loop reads CASSRDRGLVGYTF. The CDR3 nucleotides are TGTGCCAGCAGCAGGGACAGGGGGCTGGTTGGCTACACCTTC.